This T cell receptor (beta chain) was documented in a study of T cells after yellow fever vaccination (dated by TCRdb to between 2018 and 2021). Looking at the study overall: The SMART-Seq v4 Ultra Low Input RNA kit was used to prepare libraries from fractions with low cell numbers. Bulk TCR alpha and beta repertoires were sequenced longitudinally to track T-cell clones before and after primary and booster YFV17D yellow fever vaccination. Two healthy male donors made up the cohort, one aged 18 to 30 years and the other aged 30 to 39 years. Bulk PBMC replicates and cell subsets were isolated from blood drawn at multiple timepoints before and after both primary and secondary immunization.

As regards this clonotype: Its target antigen remains unknown. No quality values exist for individual bases; no much larger clone is one base distant.

The sample's treatment or condition, from its label and the paper: live attenuated yellow fever vaccine strain. At each blood-draw timepoint, two biological replicates of bulk PBMCs were obtained. PBMCs were isolated from peripheral blood using a standard Ficoll-Paque protocol. TriZol was used to extract RNA from bulk PBMCs, from CD4 and CD8 fractions, and from dextramer-positive and dextramer-negative fractions. The germline V gene (reference sequence) supplies CDR1 SGHKS and CDR2 YYEKEE. CDR3 length: 15 amino acids, cysteine to phenylalanine. Solely the CDR3 DNA is kept, with 45 bases framed from the first base. V is trimmed back by 7 bases and J by 3 bases, and the junction contains 12 bases that no gene match accounts for. Sequenced using an Illumina NovaSeq 6000. TCR cDNA was synthesized by 5'RACE template switching, which introduced a universal primer site and unique molecular identifiers. Priming of cDNA synthesis was performed from both the TCR alpha and TCR beta constant segments. Two PCR steps were used to amplify libraries, with sample barcodes and sequencing adapters being added in the second step. Libraries were sequenced on Illumina HiSeq 2500 (2x100 bp) or NovaSeq (2x150 bp). As for the authors' bioinformatics: MIGEC handled demultiplexing of reads and collapsing into UMI consensus sequences, while MiXCR performed V(D)J alignment. Vaccine-responding clonotypes were identified with edgeR using replicate PBMC samples, with FDR below 0.01 and a log2 fold change above 5 up to day 15 being required. Each bulk clonotype was labeled CD4 or CD8 based on which sequenced repertoire, CD4 or CD8, contained the clonotype at higher abundance. TCRdb ran its own pipeline on the public reads, namely fastp trimming at Q25 and MiXCR clone calling, and kept in-frame beta chains. Records with the same CDR3 protein are collapsed into one entry carrying the most frequent genes and DNA. None of the V and J calls come from the authors' own analysis; TCRdb made them. The sample includes 350,000 to 450,000 distinct CDR3 sequences, with roughly a sixth observed a single time. In total, the top ten clones hold 15% to 20% of the sample.

Summary of the overall study and its limitations: Because only a couple of donors were included in the study, the extent to which the findings can be generalized is limited. The secondary T-cell response was weaker than the primary response but faster, peaking on day 5 instead of day 15. A small fraction of clonotypes showed up in both the CD4 and CD8 compartments, probably as a result of convergent recombination. FACS-sorted repertoires could contain abundant contaminating clonotypes from the bulk population, so computational filtering was required. Most clones expanded after primary vaccination (around 96% of CD4 and roughly 90% of CD8) were re-detected after the booster, suggesting that broad memory maintenance occurred.

The rearranged segments are TRBV5-5 and TRBJ1-2, and 7 bases in between align with TRBD1. The source is a young man who received the YFV17D yellow fever vaccine. The sequencing used PBMCs, collected before the yellow fever booster vaccination. The CDR3 in this case is CASGEWDRVYYGYTF. Read as DNA, the sequence is TGTGCCAGCGGCGAGTGGGACAGAGTATACTATGGCTACACCTTC.